This T cell receptor beta chain was recorded in a study of regulatory T cells in long-lasting Graves disease (dated by TCRdb to about 2021). Regarding the complete study: Persistent Graves' disease was defined as persistently positive TSH receptor autoantibodies together with antithyroid drug treatment for over 5 years. Peripheral blood TCR sequencing and RNA sequencing compared persistent Graves' disease patients with newly diagnosed Graves' disease patients. The study was registered as a clinical trial and conducted in China. A total of around 35 samples underwent TCR sequencing: about 13 from persistent and approximately 20 from newly diagnosed Graves' disease patients. On average, persistent Graves' disease patients in the clinical cohort had been on antithyroid drugs for about 9.7 years.

Note on this clonotype: It lacks a known antigen. A much larger clone is a single base away; this may be a read error.

The CDR3 holds 14 amino acids from the cysteine to the phenylalanine. Only the CDR3 part of the read is kept: 42 bases, read in frame from the first base. For CDR1 and CDR2, the germline V gene (reference sequence) lists LGHDT and YNNKEL. V is cut by 0 bases and J by 5 bases, and the space between the germline ends is 10 bases. Broad study findings and their caveats: TRBV28, TRBJ1-2 and TRBJ2-5 were preferentially used in persistent disease, while TRBV20-1 and TRBJ2-1 were favored in newly diagnosed disease. Sequencing and analysis were limited to the TCR beta chain. Patients with persistent disease shared more public clonotypes (around 2,500) than newly diagnosed patients did (more than 900). Persistent Graves' disease patients showed lower TCR Shannon entropy and fewer highly expanded clones than newly diagnosed patients, suggesting clonal expansion. The small sample size was acknowledged by the authors as a limitation that may reduce accuracy. The study examined only peripheral blood because the primary lesion, thyroid tissue, could not be accessed.

The library was generated by multiplex PCR. Sequencing instrument: Illumina HiSeq 4000. TCR beta libraries were built with iRepertoire HTBI primers and Arm-PCR amplification of CDR3 regions. Before sequencing, the PCR products underwent gel purification. Per the authors' processing: Across samples, about 63 TRBV and 13 to 15 TRBJ segments were identified and used for gene usage analysis of CDR3 amino acid clonotypes. Filtered high-quality paired reads were merged into contigs using COPE and FqMerger. BLAST was used to align contigs to IMGT TRBV, TRBD and TRBJ reference genes, with CDR3 defined following IMGT. Any clonotype with a frequency above 0.1% was counted as a highly expanded clone. Shannon entropy served as the measure of repertoire diversity, while the Gini coefficient captured V-J evenness. Clonotypes shared by more than one individual were considered public. The public reads were run again by TCRdb, first through fastp at Q25 and then through MiXCR, and only productive beta chains were kept. Entries are consolidated by CDR3 protein sequence, retaining the most common genes and DNA. TCRdb, not the original authors, processed these V and J calls. The sample records a few hundred thousand distinct CDR3 sequences, around a quarter of which are singletons. Over 25% of the sample is in the top ten clones.

Taken with the paper, the label for time point translates to: persistent/refractory GD, antithyroid drugs over 5 years with positive TRAb. RNA was extracted from PBMCs in TRIzol for both TCR sequencing and RNA sequencing. The diagnosis of Graves' disease was made according to American Thyroid Association guidelines. Patients were recruited from an endocrinology department in Xi'an, China. Each patient gave approximately 9 milliliters of peripheral blood, collected in an EDTA anticoagulant tube. Ficoll Paque Plus density gradient separation was used to isolate PBMCs, and no further T cell sorting was performed. An Agilent 2100 Bioanalyzer and agarose gel were used to check RNA quality, while a NanoDrop 2000 measured RNA concentration.

The source is a female donor with Graves disease. The specimen was peripheral blood mononuclear cells (PBMCs), collected when the disease was refractory, from a patient treated with antithyroid drugs. The V and J segments used are TRBV3-1 and TRBJ2-5; no D gene is confidently identified. The CDR3 in this case is CASSQEEVRETQYF. The sequence in DNA is TGTGCCAGCAGCCAAGAAGAGGTTCGCGAGACCCAGTACTTC.